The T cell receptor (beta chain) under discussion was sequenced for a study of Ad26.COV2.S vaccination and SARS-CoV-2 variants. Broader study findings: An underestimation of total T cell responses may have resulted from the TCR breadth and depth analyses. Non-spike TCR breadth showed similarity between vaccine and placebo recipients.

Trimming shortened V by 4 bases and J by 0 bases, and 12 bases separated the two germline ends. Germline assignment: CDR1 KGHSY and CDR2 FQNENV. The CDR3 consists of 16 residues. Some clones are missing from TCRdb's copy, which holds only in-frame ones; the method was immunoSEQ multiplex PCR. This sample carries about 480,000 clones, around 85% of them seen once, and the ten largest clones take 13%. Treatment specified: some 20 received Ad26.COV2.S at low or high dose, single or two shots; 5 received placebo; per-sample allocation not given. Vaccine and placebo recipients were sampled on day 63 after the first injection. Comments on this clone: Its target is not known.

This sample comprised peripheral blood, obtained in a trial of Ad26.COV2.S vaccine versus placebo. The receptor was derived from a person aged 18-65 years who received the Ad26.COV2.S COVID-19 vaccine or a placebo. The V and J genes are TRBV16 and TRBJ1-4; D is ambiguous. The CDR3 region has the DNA TGTGCCAGCAGCCCACGCCGGAGTGCAACTAATGAAAAACTGTTTTTT. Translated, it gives CASSPRRSATNEKLFF.